Listed below are T cell receptor beta chains from one sample, sequenced in a study of blood T cell repertoires in COVID-19. Using immunoSEQ multiplex PCR, the repertoire was profiled, and TCRdb retains in-frame clones only, with some absent. The table has about 300,000 clones, 80% to 90% seen once. The sample was PBMCs or T cells enriched from blood (not recorded which). The receptor source for this set is a young man who had recovered from COVID-19. The conserved cysteine and the conserved F or W are not part of the CDR3 here. Fields, in order: V gene, J gene, CDR3 protein.

TRBV2	TRBJ2-1	ASSETLVGSGEQF
TRBV3-1/TRBV3-2	TRBJ2-2	ASSQVGRRGGAPGELF
TRBV10-3	TRBJ1-1	AISESSGVNTEAF
TRBV29-1	TRBJ2-7	SVRTSGRDEQY
TRBV5-4	TRBJ1-1	ASSFPGQGASEAF
TRBV5-1	TRBJ1-4	ASSLVSGFNEKLF
TRBV9	TRBJ2-1	ASSVPGTSGVNEQF
TRBV5-4	TRBJ2-1	ASGSRGNEQF
TRBV7-9	TRBJ2-1	ASSPTEGEQF
TRBV7-6	TRBJ1-4	ASSLEAGNEKLF
TRBV10-3	TRBJ1-2	AISEPGGSSYGYT
TRBV24-1	TRBJ2-7	ATSARDRAYEQY
TRBV6-4	TRBJ1-5	ANSDRGSYNQPQH
TRBV5-1	TRBJ2-3	ASSWGLAGGIDTQY
TRBV28	TRBJ2-5	ASSGQGATQETQY
TRBV14	TRBJ2-7	ASSQDLSPGYSYEQY
TRBV28	TRBJ1-2	ASRSGVHYGYT
TRBV5-4	TRBJ1-3	ASSLMQGGRTGNTIY
TRBV6-5	TRBJ2-7	ASSYTSGGGGYEQY
TRBV5-1	TRBJ1-2	ASSLAGDGYT
TRBV6-5	TRBJ2-1	ASRHDRSSYNEQF
TRBV7-6	TRBJ1-3	ASSPLDRAGNTIY
TRBV24-1	TRBJ2-3	ATSVAGSGTDTQY
TRBV24-1	TRBJ2-1	ATSGGASNEQF
TRBV4-1	TRBJ2-7	ASSQDRGTYEQY
TRBV20-1	TRBJ1-6	SASPGQVVNSPLH
TRBV2	TRBJ1-2	ASRGSLVYGYT
TRBV2	TRBJ2-2	ASSGIWGSGELF
TRBV29-1	TRBJ2-2	SARLTDTGELF
TRBV14	TRBJ2-7	ASSQDSRVEQY
TRBV5-4	TRBJ2-1	ASSLLAGAYNEQF
TRBV6-5	TRBJ1-6	ASSYSPVTGPSPLH
TRBV5-1	TRBJ2-7	ASSLEGRLDSYEQY
TRBV24-1	TRBJ1-4	ATSDSTGINEKLF
TRBV28	TRBJ2-7	ASSLGGTAPGEQY
TRBV6-5	TRBJ1-2	ASSTRQSYGYT
TRBV4-1	TRBJ2-1	ATLGQGENEQF
TRBV5-1	TRBJ2-7	ASSFLAREKHEQY
TRBV23-1	TRBJ1-4	ASSHSAGTGAGKLF
TRBV6-1	TRBJ1-4	ASSEGAADEKLF
TRBV10-1	TRBJ2-2	ASRIAGTGNTGELF
TRBV5-1	TRBJ2-7	ASSQDSSSYEQY
TRBV13	TRBJ1-1	ASSPRQGLNTEAF
TRBV12-3/TRBV12-4	TRBJ1-2	ATLDRTNYGYT